Listed below are T cell receptor beta chains from one sample, sequenced in a study of cytomegalovirus exposure and HLA in healthy donors. The repertoire was sequenced with immunoSEQ multiplex PCR; TCRdb's copy has only in-frame clones and lacks some. The sample records 130,000 to 150,000 clones, roughly four fifths being singletons. Sequenced input: PBMCs. The receptors were gathered from a man between 40 and 49 years old in good health and CMV-seropositive. Each CDR3 is given with its conserved first and last residue. A D gene is named only where the DNA matches it firmly. Where a row states a size, it is once, few, many or the class of an expanded clone; other rows omit it.

CDR3: CASSTWGRVGYTEAFF; DNA: TGTGCCAGCAGCACATGGGGCCGGGTTGGGTACACTGAAGCTTTCTTT; V: TRBV7-8; D: -; J: TRBJ1-1; size: -
CDR3: CASSVSGQGRETQYF; DNA: TGTGCCAGCAGCGTTTCGGGACAGGGCCGAGAGACCCAGTACTTC; V: TRBV9; D: TRBD1; J: TRBJ2-5; size: -
CDR3: CASSVRSGLSYEQYF; DNA: TGTGCCAGCAGCGTTCGGTCAGGCCTATCCTACGAGCAGTACTTC; V: TRBV25-1; D: -; J: TRBJ2-7; size: -
CDR3: CASSLSGGARGYEQYF; DNA: TGCGCCAGCAGCTTGAGTGGCGGGGCCAGGGGGTACGAGCAGTACTTC; V: TRBV5-1; D: -; J: TRBJ2-7; size: -
CDR3: CASSLSKDSNTEAFF; DNA: TGCGCCAGCAGCCTATCTAAGGACAGCAACACTGAAGCTTTCTTT; V: TRBV4-1; D: -; J: TRBJ1-1; size: -
CDR3: CASSLHPSGSRPGANVLTF; DNA: TGCGCCAGCAGCCTTCACCCTAGCGGATCCCGTCCTGGGGCCAACGTCCTGACTTTC; V: TRBV4-1; D: TRBD2; J: TRBJ2-6; size: -
CDR3: CASSQDLSLNEQFF; DNA: TGCGCCAGCAGCCAAGATTTATCACTTAATGAGCAGTTCTTC; V: TRBV4-3; D: -; J: TRBJ2-1; size: -
CDR3: CASSRGIGSSYEQYF; DNA: TGCGCCAGCAGCCGGGGAATAGGGAGCTCCTACGAGCAGTACTTC; V: TRBV5-1; D: -; J: TRBJ2-7; size: -
CDR3: CAWGPRDYLLDTQYF; DNA: TGTGCCTGGGGGCCGCGGGACTACTTATTGGATACGCAGTATTTT; V: TRBV30; D: TRBD2; J: TRBJ2-3; size: -
CDR3: CASSRGQGVNEQFF; DNA: TGTGCCAGCAGTAGGGGACAGGGGGTCAATGAGCAGTTCTTC; V: TRBV2; D: TRBD1; J: TRBJ2-1; size: -
CDR3: CASLLAGGPVTQYF; DNA: TGTGCCAGCCTGCTAGCGGGGGGGCCCGTTACGCAGTATTTT; V: TRBV2; D: TRBD2; J: TRBJ2-3; size: -
CDR3: CASTLNGGSGGYTF; DNA: TGTGCCAGTACCCTAAACGGGGGTTCGGGTGGCTACACCTTC; V: TRBV19; D: -; J: TRBJ1-2; size: -
CDR3: CASSLVGTGNEQYF; DNA: TGTGCCAGCAGCTTGGTAGGGACAGGGAACGAGCAGTACTTC; V: TRBV7-9; D: TRBD1; J: TRBJ2-7; size: -
CDR3: CASSLVPGGTYEQYF; DNA: TGTGCCAGCAGCTTAGTTCCGGGGGGCACCTACGAGCAGTACTTC; V: TRBV7-8; D: -; J: TRBJ2-7; size: -
CDR3: CASSLTGYEQYF; DNA: TGTGCCAGCAGTCTAACAGGTTACGAGCAGTACTTC; V: TRBV27; D: -; J: TRBJ2-7; size: -
CDR3: CATSKPDRVGNQPQHF; DNA: TGTGCCACCTCAAAACCGGACAGGGTTGGCAATCAGCCCCAGCATTTT; V: TRBV7-8; D: TRBD1; J: TRBJ1-5; size: -
CDR3: CASSLVGGADVSYEQYF; DNA: TGCGCCAGCAGCTTGGTAGGGGGAGCTGACGTCTCCTACGAGCAGTACTTC; V: TRBV5-1; D: -; J: TRBJ2-7; size: -
CDR3: CASSYWQGYNSPLHF; DNA: TGTGCCAGCAGTTACTGGCAGGGGTATAATTCACCCCTCCACTTT; V: TRBV6-5; D: -; J: TRBJ1-6; size: -
CDR3: CASSSRRGGYGYTF; DNA: TGTGCCAGCAGCTCCCGGCGGGGAGGCTATGGCTACACCTTC; V: TRBV7-2; D: -; J: TRBJ1-2; size: few
CDR3: CASSLIRSRETQYF; DNA: TGTGCCAGCAGCTTGATTAGATCGCGGGAGACCCAGTACTTC; V: TRBV5-6; D: -; J: TRBJ2-5; size: -
CDR3: CASSRQESTDTQYF; DNA: TGCGCCAGCAGCAGACAGGAGAGCACAGATACGCAGTATTTT; V: TRBV5-1; D: -; J: TRBJ2-3; size: few
CDR3: CAWSVPSGGPRQYF; DNA: TGTGCCTGGAGTGTACCCAGCGGGGGGCCGAGGCAGTACTTC; V: TRBV30; D: TRBD2; J: TRBJ2-7; size: -
CDR3: CASSQGAQTYEQYF; DNA: TGTGCCAGCTCACAAGGGGCGCAAACCTACGAGCAGTACTTC; V: TRBV18; D: -; J: TRBJ2-7; size: -
CDR3: CASIRSEGQPQHF; DNA: TGTGCCAGCATCCGGAGCGAGGGTCAGCCCCAGCATTTT; V: TRBV2; D: -; J: TRBJ1-5; size: -
CDR3: CASSLSFLPGGVRETQYF; DNA: TGTGCCAGCAGTCTAAGTTTCCTTCCAGGGGGCGTAAGGGAGACCCAGTACTTC; V: TRBV7-7; D: TRBD1; J: TRBJ2-5; size: -
CDR3: CASSLAATNTEAFF; DNA: TGTGCCAGCAGCTTAGCCGCAACTAACACTGAAGCTTTCTTT; V: TRBV7-9; D: -; J: TRBJ1-1; size: -
CDR3: CASSLAVGGFMETQYF; DNA: TGCGCCAGCAGCTTGGCCGTGGGAGGCTTCATGGAGACCCAGTACTTC; V: TRBV5-1; D: -; J: TRBJ2-5; size: -
CDR3: CASSFHRGSYGYTF; DNA: TGTGCCAGCAGCTTCCACAGGGGATCTTATGGCTACACCTTC; V: TRBV7-2; D: TRBD1; J: TRBJ1-2; size: -
CDR3: CASSSGTGRIHYEQFF; DNA: TGTGCCAGCAGCTCTGGGACAGGGAGGATCCACTATGAGCAGTTCTTC; V: TRBV7-9; D: TRBD1; J: TRBJ2-1; size: -
CDR3: CASSSSPAGSSYNEQFF; DNA: TGTGCCAGCAGCTCCTCCCCGGCAGGGTCCTCCTACAATGAGCAGTTCTTC; V: TRBV7-9; D: -; J: TRBJ2-1; size: -
CDR3: CASTVGNSYEQYF; DNA: TGTGCCAGCACCGTCGGGAACTCCTACGAGCAGTACTTC; V: TRBV6-6; D: -; J: TRBJ2-7; size: -
CDR3: CASRQRGLAGGDTQYF; DNA: TGTGCCAGCAGACAGCGGGGACTAGCGGGAGGTGATACGCAGTATTTT; V: TRBV6-6; D: TRBD2; J: TRBJ2-3; size: -
CDR3: CASSYVSGGEKLFF; DNA: TGTGCCAGCAGTTACGTCTCAGGGGGTGAAAAACTGTTTTTT; V: TRBV6-6; D: TRBD1; J: TRBJ1-4; size: -
CDR3: CAIRGTSGGFPNTGELFF; DNA: TGTGCCATCAGGGGGACTAGCGGGGGCTTTCCGAACACCGGGGAGCTGTTTTTT; V: TRBV10-3; D: TRBD2; J: TRBJ2-2; size: -
CDR3: CASSYKGANTEAFF; DNA: TGTGCCAGCAGTTACAAAGGGGCCAACACTGAAGCTTTCTTT; V: TRBV6-5; D: -; J: TRBJ1-1; size: -
CDR3: CASSLRGGPASGRHEQFF; DNA: TGTGCCAGCAGCTTAAGGGGGGGCCCAGCTAGCGGGAGACACGAGCAGTTCTTC; V: TRBV7-3; D: TRBD2; J: TRBJ2-1; size: few
CDR3: CASSVVANYGYTF; DNA: TGTGCCAGCAGCGTAGTAGCTAACTATGGCTACACCTTC; V: TRBV9; D: -; J: TRBJ1-2; size: -
CDR3: CASSPASVDPYNEQFF; DNA: TGTGCCAGCTCACCTGCTAGCGTAGATCCCTACAATGAGCAGTTCTTC; V: TRBV18; D: -; J: TRBJ2-1; size: -
CDR3: CASKNRGRLNYGYTF; DNA: TGTGCCAGCAAAAACAGGGGCCGATTGAACTATGGCTACACCTTC; V: TRBV6-5; D: TRBD1; J: TRBJ1-2; size: -
CDR3: CASTPQGQGLYEQYF; DNA: TGTGCCAGCACCCCACAGGGACAGGGACTCTACGAGCAGTACTTC; V: TRBV7-2; D: TRBD1; J: TRBJ2-7; size: -
CDR3: CASSFFLSGGISYEQYF; DNA: TGTGCCAGCAGCTTTTTTCTTAGCGGGGGGATCTCCTACGAGCAGTACTTC; V: TRBV5-6; D: TRBD2; J: TRBJ2-7; size: -
CDR3: CASSIVAGVNEQFF; DNA: TGTGCCAGTAGTATAGTAGCGGGAGTCAATGAGCAGTTCTTC; V: TRBV19; D: TRBD2; J: TRBJ2-1; size: -
CDR3: CASSPLRGAGELFF; DNA: TGTGCCAGCTCACCACTGCGGGGGGCCGGGGAGCTGTTTTTT; V: TRBV18; D: TRBD2; J: TRBJ2-2; size: once
CDR3: CASSLARQSNTEAFF; DNA: TGTGCCAGCAGCTTGGCTCGACAGAGTAACACTGAAGCTTTCTTT; V: TRBV5-4; D: -; J: TRBJ1-1; size: -
CDR3: CASSVGAASGGAGETQYF; DNA: TGTGCCAGCAGCGTAGGAGCGGCTAGCGGGGGGGCAGGGGAGACCCAGTACTTC; V: TRBV9; D: TRBD2; J: TRBJ2-5; size: -
CDR3: CASSFGTGEQYF; DNA: TGTGCCAGCAGCTTCGGGACAGGCGAGCAGTACTTC; V: TRBV5-6; D: TRBD1; J: TRBJ2-7; size: -
CDR3: CASSPRDRGLSYTF; DNA: TGTGCCAGCAGTCCTAGGGACAGGGGGCTTAGCTACACCTTC; V: TRBV6-5; D: TRBD1; J: TRBJ1-2; size: -